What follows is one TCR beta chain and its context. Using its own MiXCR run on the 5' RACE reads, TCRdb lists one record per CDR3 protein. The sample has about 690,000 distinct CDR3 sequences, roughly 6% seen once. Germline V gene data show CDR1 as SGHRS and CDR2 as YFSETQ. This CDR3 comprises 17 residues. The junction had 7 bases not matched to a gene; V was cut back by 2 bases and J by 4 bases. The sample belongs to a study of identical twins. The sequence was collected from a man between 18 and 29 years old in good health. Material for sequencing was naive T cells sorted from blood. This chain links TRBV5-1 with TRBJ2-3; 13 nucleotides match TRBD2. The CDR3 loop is CASSFRTSGRGADTQYF. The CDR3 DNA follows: TGCGCCAGCAGCTTCCGGACTAGCGGGAGAGGCGCAGATACGCAGTATTTT.